The rows below give T cell receptor beta chains drawn from one sample of a study of response to subunit inactivated influenza vaccine. TCRdb passed the RT-PCR reads through MiXCR, listing each CDR3 protein once. Of about 700,000 distinct CDR3 sequences in the sample, about 15% were seen once. The specimen was PBMCs from blood, collected approximately 15 days before vaccination. These receptors were collected from a man aged 45-60 years who received an inactivated influenza vaccine. The CDR3 runs from the conserved cysteine through the conserved F or W. Each record gives: CDR3 length, J gene, D gene, V gene, clone size, CDR3 protein, CDR3 DNA. D genes are given only for firm matches. Size tells how often a clone was seen (once, few, many) or the class of an expanded clone, and some rows leave it out.

CDR3 length: 13
J gene: TRBJ2-7
D gene: TRBD2
V gene: TRBV10-3
clone size: few
CDR3 protein: CAISEAGSYEQYF
CDR3 DNA: TGTGCCATCAGTGAAGCGGGAAGCTACGAGCAGTACTTC

CDR3 length: 14
J gene: TRBJ1-4
D gene: NA
V gene: TRBV12-3/TRBV12-4
clone size: NA
CDR3 protein: CASSPTGRDEKLFF
CDR3 DNA: TGTGCCAGCAGTCCTACAGGGAGGGATGAAAAACTGTTTTTT

CDR3 length: 16
J gene: TRBJ2-2
D gene: NA
V gene: TRBV11-2
clone size: NA
CDR3 protein: CASSIPPGPRTGELFF
CDR3 DNA: TGTGCCAGCAGCATACCACCGGGACCCCGGACCGGGGAGCTGTTTTTT

CDR3 length: 11
J gene: TRBJ2-5
D gene: NA
V gene: TRBV10-3
clone size: NA
CDR3 protein: CAISELETQYF
CDR3 DNA: TGTGCCATCAGTGAATTAGAGACCCAGTACTTC

CDR3 length: 11
J gene: TRBJ2-1
D gene: TRBD1
V gene: TRBV6-5
clone size: few
CDR3 protein: CATDRGDEQFF
CDR3 DNA: TGTGCCACCGACAGGGGGGATGAGCAGTTCTTC

CDR3 length: 14
J gene: TRBJ2-7
D gene: NA
V gene: TRBV4-3
clone size: few
CDR3 protein: CASSQDWRSYEQYF
CDR3 DNA: TGCGCCAGCAGCCAAGATTGGAGGAGCTACGAGCAGTACTTC

CDR3 length: 13
J gene: TRBJ2-2
D gene: NA
V gene: TRBV29-1
clone size: few
CDR3 protein: CSGRGNSAGELFF
CDR3 DNA: TGCAGCGGAAGGGGGAATTCGGCCGGGGAGCTGTTTTTT

CDR3 length: 20
J gene: TRBJ2-1
D gene: TRBD2
V gene: TRBV6-2/TRBV6-3
clone size: NA
CDR3 protein: CAISYAWWGTSGRAMDEQFF
CDR3 DNA: TGCGCCATCAGTTACGCCTGGTGGGGGACTAGCGGGAGGGCTATGGATGAGCAGTTCTTC

CDR3 length: 12
J gene: TRBJ2-7
D gene: TRBD1
V gene: TRBV29-1
clone size: NA
CDR3 protein: CSDWTGLSEQYF
CDR3 DNA: TGCAGCGATTGGACAGGTCTGAGCGAGCAGTACTTC

CDR3 length: 15
J gene: TRBJ2-7
D gene: TRBD2
V gene: TRBV6-2/TRBV6-3
clone size: NA
CDR3 protein: CASSYGPSGTYEQYF
CDR3 DNA: TGTGCCAGCAGTTATGGCCCTAGCGGAACCTACGAGCAGTACTTC

CDR3 length: 13
J gene: TRBJ2-1
D gene: NA
V gene: TRBV7-3
clone size: NA
CDR3 protein: CASSFGGRNEQFF
CDR3 DNA: TGTGCCAGCAGCTTCGGGGGCCGGAATGAGCAGTTCTTC

CDR3 length: 15
J gene: TRBJ1-1
D gene: TRBD1
V gene: TRBV15
clone size: NA
CDR3 protein: CATSLDRGVSTEAFF
CDR3 DNA: TGTGCCACCAGCCTTGACAGGGGTGTGAGCACTGAAGCTTTCTTT

CDR3 length: 17
J gene: TRBJ2-5
D gene: TRBD1
V gene: TRBV24-1
clone size: NA
CDR3 protein: CATSDFDGTEVVETQYF
CDR3 DNA: TGTGCCACCAGTGATTTCGACGGGACAGAGGTTGTGGAGACCCAGTACTTC

CDR3 length: 16
J gene: TRBJ2-7
D gene: TRBD1
V gene: TRBV7-9
clone size: many
CDR3 protein: CASSHTGTGYSYEQYF
CDR3 DNA: TGTGCCAGCAGCCACACAGGGACAGGGTATTCCTACGAGCAGTACTTC

CDR3 length: 14
J gene: TRBJ2-1
D gene: TRBD2
V gene: TRBV12-3/TRBV12-4
clone size: many
CDR3 protein: CASKGTSGDNEQFF
CDR3 DNA: TGTGCCAGCAAAGGGACTAGCGGGGACAATGAGCAGTTCTTC

CDR3 length: 15
J gene: TRBJ2-1
D gene: NA
V gene: TRBV24-1
clone size: few
CDR3 protein: CATSSAGSSYNEQFF
CDR3 DNA: TGTGCCACCAGCTCGGCGGGGAGCTCCTACAATGAGCAGTTCTTC

CDR3 length: 15
J gene: TRBJ2-3
D gene: NA
V gene: TRBV6-5
clone size: many
CDR3 protein: CASSYSGTSTDTQYF
CDR3 DNA: TGTGCCAGCAGTTACTCAGGGACTAGCACAGATACGCAGTATTTT

CDR3 length: 13
J gene: TRBJ1-4
D gene: NA
V gene: TRBV7-2
clone size: many
CDR3 protein: CASSYTTNEKLFF
CDR3 DNA: TGTGCCAGCAGCTATACGACTAATGAAAAACTGTTTTTT

CDR3 length: 14
J gene: TRBJ2-2
D gene: NA
V gene: TRBV27
clone size: many
CDR3 protein: CASKAAGNTGELFF
CDR3 DNA: TGTGCCAGCAAAGCCGCGGGCAACACCGGGGAGCTGTTTTTT

CDR3 length: 16
J gene: TRBJ2-2
D gene: NA
V gene: TRBV21-1
clone size: few
CDR3 protein: CASSNGQGRDTGELFF
CDR3 DNA: TGTGCCAGCAGCAACGGACAGGGGCGGGACACCGGGGAGCTGTTTTTT

CDR3 length: 16
J gene: TRBJ2-3
D gene: TRBD2
V gene: TRBV19
clone size: NA
CDR3 protein: CASRTKRGPSTDTQYF
CDR3 DNA: TGTGCCAGTAGGACAAAGCGGGGACCTAGCACAGATACGCAGTATTTT

CDR3 length: 14
J gene: TRBJ2-7
D gene: TRBD2
V gene: TRBV2
clone size: few
CDR3 protein: CASGREAPSYEQYF
CDR3 DNA: TGTGCCAGCGGGAGGGAGGCCCCATCCTACGAGCAGTACTTC

CDR3 length: 16
J gene: TRBJ1-3
D gene: TRBD1
V gene: TRBV3-1
clone size: NA
CDR3 protein: CASSQPDRVDGNTIYF
CDR3 DNA: TGTGCCAGCAGCCAACCTGACAGGGTGGATGGAAACACCATATATTTT

CDR3 length: 16
J gene: TRBJ1-6
D gene: NA
V gene: TRBV5-1
clone size: NA
CDR3 protein: CASSLSGTTEWSPLHF
CDR3 DNA: TGCGCCAGCAGCTTATCCGGGACTACGGAATGGTCACCCCTCCACTTT

CDR3 length: 15
J gene: TRBJ2-2
D gene: NA
V gene: TRBV6-4
clone size: few
CDR3 protein: CASSRTGGETGELFF
CDR3 DNA: TGTGCCAGCAGCCGTACGGGGGGCGAGACCGGGGAGCTGTTTTTT

CDR3 length: 15
J gene: TRBJ2-5
D gene: NA
V gene: TRBV5-1
clone size: few
CDR3 protein: CASSPGFFVQETQYF
CDR3 DNA: TGCGCCAGCAGCCCAGGGTTCTTTGTCCAAGAGACCCAGTACTTC

CDR3 length: 16
J gene: TRBJ2-3
D gene: NA
V gene: TRBV5-6
clone size: few
CDR3 protein: CASSSQAGTLGNTQYF
CDR3 DNA: TGTGCCAGCAGCTCGCAGGCGGGGACACTTGGAAATACGCAGTATTTT